What follows are 22 T cell receptor beta chains derived from one specimen sequenced in a study of lymphopenia after photon versus proton radiotherapy. The protocol was immunoSEQ multiplex PCR, while the TCRdb copy is restricted to in-frame clones and leaves out a portion. The sample includes tens of thousands of clones, approximately 86% of them seen just once. Sequencing used peripheral blood, obtained from a patient treated with proton-based radiotherapy. The receptor set was obtained from a woman aged 60-75 years with cholangiocarcinoma. Some clones in this sample may be carry-over from other donors' samples.

On this clone: A read error likely explains this, since a far larger clone differs by one base. This sequence joins TRBV5-4 and TRBJ1-4; 7 nucleotides match TRBD1. Trimming took 2 bases from V and 5 from J; bases not matched to a gene: 6. This CDR3 has 15 residues. Germline V gene sequence: CDR1 SGHNT, CDR2 YYREEE (reference sequence). The CDR3 DNA sequence: TGTGCCAGCAGCTTACAGGGGCCACCCAATGAAAAACTGTTTTTT. Translation: CASSLQGPPNEKLFF.

This clone was recorded only once. The chain uses TRBV18 and TRBJ1-1, with D hard to call. The V gene's germline CDR1 is KGHSH and CDR2 LQKENI. The CDR3 spans 16 residues. The V and J ends lost 0 bases and 5 bases respectively, with 16 bases between them. The chain's CDR3 is CASSPPAGSKKTEAFF. The DNA of the CDR3 is TGTGCCAGCTCACCACCGGCGGGGTCCAAAAAGACTGAAGCTTTCTTT.

There are a few counts of this clone. The chain has TRBV6-4 and TRBJ1-2; D is uncertain. V lost 2 bases to trimming and J lost 4 bases, with 5 bases between them. Germline V gene data show CDR1 as MRHNA and CDR2 as SNTAGT. This CDR3 region has 12 residues. CDR3 nucleotides: TGTGCCAGCAGTGACAGAGCCTATGGCTACACCTTC. This encodes CASSDRAYGYTF.

Sample share makes this clone medium-sized. The V call is TRBV6-1, the J call TRBJ2-3; D gene ambiguous. The CDR3 is 12 residues long. Trimming shortened V by 5 bases and J by 6 bases, and 9 bases separated the two germline ends. Germline lookup yields CDR1 MNHNS and CDR2 SASEGT. The CDR3 nucleotides read TGTGCCAGCAGTTCCTGGCCGGATACGCAGTATTTT. Translation gives CASSSWPDTQYF.

The rearrangement uses TRBV27 and TRBJ2-7; 9 nucleotides line up with TRBD2. Germline values: CDR1 MNHEY, CDR2 SMNVEV (reference sequence). The CDR3 runs 13 residues. V lost 3 bases, J lost 4 bases, and 1 base stayed unmatched. CDR3 bases: TGTGCCAGCAGTTTTGCGGGAGGGTACGAGCAGTACTTC. Amino acids: CASSFAGGYEQYF.

This clone was detected a few times. V gene TRBV25-1 combines with J gene TRBJ2-5; weak D call: TRBD2 (5 bases). The V end lost 8 bases, the J end lost 5 bases, and 18 bases lay between the germline ends. Germline CDR1 reads MGHDK; CDR2 reads SYGVNS. CDR3 length: 14 amino acids. The CDR3 coding sequence is TGTGCCAGCCTTAAAGAGGGCGTGTGGGAGACCCAGTACTTC. Translating gives CASLKEGVWETQYF.

By frequency in the sample, this clone is medium-sized (0.01 to 0.1%). The J gene is TRBJ1-4, the V gene TRBV5-1, with TRBD1 as a possible D gene (5 bases). Looked up from germline, CDR1 is SGHRS and CDR2 is YFSETQ. Trimming took off 4 bases at V and 10 bases at J, with 17 bases between the two ends. The CDR3 contains 14 residues. Here the CDR3 DNA reads TGCGCCAGCAGCGCGGACACAGAAACGGGAAAACTGTTTTTT. Residues: CASSADTETGKLFF.

This clone turned up a few times. The chain has TRBV18 and TRBJ1-5; maybe TRBD1 (6 bases). Per germline, CDR1 KGHSH and CDR2 LQKENI. This CDR3 spans 18 amino acids. V was pared by 6 bases and J by 6 bases, with 27 bases between. Here the CDR3 DNA reads TGTGCCAGCTCCCCTGGTGCGGCAGGGGTTTCTGTCGGTCAGCCCCAGCATTTT. This sequence encodes CASSPGAAGVSVGQPQHF.

A few counts support this clone. The genes are TRBV6-5 and TRBJ1-2, with D possibly TRBD1 on 5 matching bases. CDR3 length: 13 amino acids. Germline V gene sequence: CDR1 MNHEY, CDR2 SVGAGI. V lost 6 bases and J 4 bases, leaving 12 bases between the germline ends. This CDR3 reads CASRPDSLYGYTF. The CDR3 DNA follows: TGTGCCAGCAGACCCGACAGTCTCTATGGCTACACCTTC.

The genes are TRBV27 and TRBJ2-2; D is perhaps TRBD2 (5 bases). CDR1 MNHEY and CDR2 SMNVEV come from the germline V gene (reference sequence). There are 15 residues in the CDR3. Trimming stripped 5 bases from V and 3 bases from J, with 13 bases between. CDR3 DNA sequence: TGTGCCAGCAGTCCCGTCCGGGGATACACCGGGGAGCTGTTTTTT. This translates into CASSPVRGYTGELFF.

The rearrangement uses TRBV6-1 and TRBJ1-4; D unresolved. Trimming stripped 9 bases from V and 9 bases from J, with 20 bases between. This CDR3 is built from 14 residues. Germline-derived CDR1 and CDR2 are MNHNS and SASEGT. The CDR3 loop reads CASRSESLMKKLFF. CDR3 in DNA: TGTGCCAGTCGGAGCGAGTCCCTAATGAAAAAACTGTTTTTT.

V usage is TRBV11-2 and J usage is TRBJ2-1; the match to TRBD1 covers 10 bases. The CDR3 runs to 15 residues. Germline trimming cut 0 bases from V and 9 bases from J; bases unmatched to any gene: 5. The V gene's germline CDR1 is SGHAT and CDR2 FQNNGV. DNA of the CDR3: TGTGCCAGCAGCTTAGAGGGACAGGGGATGGGTGAGCAGTTCTTC. Protein: CASSLEGQGMGEQFF.

The chain recombines TRBV18 with TRBJ2-7; D possibly corresponds to TRBD1 (6 bases). There are 17 residues in the CDR3. Germline V CDR1 and CDR2: KGHSH, LQKENI. Deletions cut 3 bases from V and 2 bases from J, with 20 bases between. The CDR3 nucleotides read TGTGCCAGCTCACCGAGCGGTACTTCTTACAGGGCCTACGAGCAGTACTTC. This encodes CASSPSGTSYRAYEQYF.

This rearrangement joins TRBV4-3 to TRBJ1-3; D remains ambiguous. The germline V gene has CDR1 LGHNA and CDR2 YSLEER. The CDR3 is 15 amino acids. V lost 2 bases and J 2 bases, leaving 10 bases between the germline ends. CDR3 bases: TGCGCCAGCAGCCAAAAATTGGCCGCTGGAAACACCATATATTTT. This sequence encodes CASSQKLAAGNTIYF.

V and J are TRBV10-3 and TRBJ2-1, with 8 bases aligning to TRBD2. The length of the CDR3 is 16 residues. Trimming cost V 0 bases and J 4 bases; bases outside gene matches: 5. Germline V gene data show CDR1 as ENHRY and CDR2 as SYGVKD. In DNA, the CDR3 is TGTGCCATCAGTGAGTCTGGCGGGGGGTCGTACAATGAGCAGTTCTTC. Its translation is CAISESGGGSYNEQFF.

This chain connects TRBV10-2 to TRBJ2-3, with 8 bases that match TRBD1. V shed 6 bases and J 2 bases; nucleotides not matched to a gene: 7. Germline CDR1 and CDR2: WSHSY and SAAADI. The CDR3 consists of 15 residues. CDR3 DNA: TGCGCCAGCAGGAGCCAGGGGGCCGCCACAGATACGCAGTATTTT. As protein: CASRSQGAATDTQYF.

The chain uses TRBV2 and TRBJ2-5, with TRBD2 matching 9 bases. The DNA end is more similar to TRBJ2-7, so the J call may be wrong. CDR3 length: 15 amino acids. CDR1 and CDR2 (germline): SNHLY, FYNNEI. The CDR3 bases are TGTGCCAGCAGTGGGGTAGCGGGGGCCCACGGCGAGCAGTACTTC. This gives the protein CASSGVAGAHGEQYF.

The chain links TRBV2 to TRBJ2-7; D not resolved. The CDR3 loop spans 11 amino acids. The germline V gene has CDR1 SNHLY and CDR2 FYNNEI. The V end was cut by 4 bases, the J end by 3 bases, with 4 bases between. The CDR3 reads CASSGFYEQYF. The CDR3 bases are TGTGCCAGCAGTGGCTTCTACGAGCAGTACTTC. Using reference TRBV2 and TRBJ2-7 for the parts outside the CDR3, the full variable domain is EPEVTQTPSHQVTQMGQEVILRCVPISNHLYFYWYRQILGQKVEFLVSFYNNEISEKSEIFDDQFSVERPDGSNFTLKIRSTKLEDSAMYFCASSGFYEQYFGPGTRLTVT.

This chain links TRBV7-2 with TRBJ2-4; 7 bases match TRBD2. The CDR3 covers 15 residues. CDR1 and CDR2 (germline): SGHTA, FQGNSA. With V trimmed by 3 bases and J by 2 bases, 4 bases remained unmatched. DNA of the CDR3: TGTGCCAGCAGCTTCCAGACTAGCTCCAAAAACATTCAGTACTTC. This encodes CASSFQTSSKNIQYF.

The chain recombines TRBV2 with TRBJ1-6; the D gene is possibly TRBD1 (6 bases). V lost 5 bases, J lost 6 bases, and 17 bases lay in between. Germline CDR1 and CDR2: SNHLY and FYNNEI. The CDR3 extends over 16 amino acids. The CDR3 loop reads CASSTNPGVANSPLHF. The DNA of the CDR3 is TGTGCCAGCAGTACGAACCCAGGGGTTGCTAATTCACCCCTCCACTTT.

The V and J genes are TRBV30 and TRBJ1-1, with TRBD1 matching 7 bases. Trimming cost V 1 base and J 1 base; bases outside gene matches: 6. Germline V gene lookup returns CDR1 GTSNPN and CDR2 SVGIG (reference sequence). CDR3 size: 15 residues. CDR3 sequence: CAWSDRGPENTEAFF. The CDR3 DNA follows: TGTGCCTGGAGTGACAGGGGTCCGGAGAACACTGAAGCTTTCTTT. The full variable domain, with the rest looked up from reference TRBV30 and TRBJ1-1, is SQTIHQWPATLVQPVGSPLSLECTVEGTSNPNLYWYRQAAGRGLQLLFYSVGIGQISSEVPQNLSASRPQDRQFILSSKKLLLSDSGFYLCAWSDRGPENTEAFFGQGTRLTVV.

This clone was observed a single time. The J gene is TRBJ1-1, the V gene TRBV2; a weak D match, TRBD1 (6 bases). The CDR3 loop spans 15 amino acids. V lost 4 bases and J 4 bases, leaving 16 bases between the germline ends. CDR1 is SNHLY and CDR2 is FYNNEI in the germline V gene. This CDR3 is CASSVGGTGATEAFF. The CDR3 DNA reads as TGTGCCAGCAGTGTAGGGGGGACCGGGGCCACTGAAGCTTTCTTT.